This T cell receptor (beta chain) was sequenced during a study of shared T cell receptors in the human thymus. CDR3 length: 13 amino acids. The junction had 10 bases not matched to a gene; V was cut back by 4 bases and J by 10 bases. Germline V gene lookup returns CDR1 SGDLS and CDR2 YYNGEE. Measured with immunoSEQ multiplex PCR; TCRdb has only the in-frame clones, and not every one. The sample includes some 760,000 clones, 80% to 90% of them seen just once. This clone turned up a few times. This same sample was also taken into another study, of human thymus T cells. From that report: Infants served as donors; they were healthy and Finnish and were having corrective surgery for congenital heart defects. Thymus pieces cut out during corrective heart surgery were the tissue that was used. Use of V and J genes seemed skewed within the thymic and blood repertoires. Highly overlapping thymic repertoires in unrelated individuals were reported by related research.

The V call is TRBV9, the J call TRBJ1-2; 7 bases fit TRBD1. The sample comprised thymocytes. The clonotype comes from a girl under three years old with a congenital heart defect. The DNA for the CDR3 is TGTGCCAGCAGCAGGAACAGGGGACGTGACTACACCTTC. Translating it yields CASSRNRGRDYTF. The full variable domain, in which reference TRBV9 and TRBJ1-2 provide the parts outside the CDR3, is DSGVTQTPKHLITATGQRVTLRCSPRSGDLSVYWYQQSLDQGLQFLIQYYNGEERAKGNILERFSAQQFPDLHSELNLSSLELGDSALYFCASSRNRGRDYTFGSGTRLTVV.